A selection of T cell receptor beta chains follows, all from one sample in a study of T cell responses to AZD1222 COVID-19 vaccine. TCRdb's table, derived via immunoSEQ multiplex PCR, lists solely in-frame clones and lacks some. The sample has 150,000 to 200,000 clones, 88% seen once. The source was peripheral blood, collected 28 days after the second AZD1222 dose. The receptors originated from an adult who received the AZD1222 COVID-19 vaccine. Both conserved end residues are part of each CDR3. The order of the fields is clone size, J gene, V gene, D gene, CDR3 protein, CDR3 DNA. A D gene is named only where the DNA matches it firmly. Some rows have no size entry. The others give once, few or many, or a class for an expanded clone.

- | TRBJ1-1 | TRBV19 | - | CASTLSRTWGTEAFF | TGTGCCAGTACCCTGTCACGGACATGGGGCACTGAAGCTTTCTTT
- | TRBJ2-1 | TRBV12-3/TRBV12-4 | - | CASTKGNEQFF | TGTGCCAGCACCAAAGGGAATGAGCAGTTCTTC
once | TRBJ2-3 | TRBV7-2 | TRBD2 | CASGGLAGADTQYF | TGTGCCAGCGGGGGACTAGCGGGAGCGGATACGCAGTATTTT
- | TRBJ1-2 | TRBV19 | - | CASSIEGGLAAPYGYTF | TGTGCCAGTAGTATAGAGGGGGGCCTGGCCGCACCCTATGGCTACACCTTC
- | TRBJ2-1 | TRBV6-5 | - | CASSYSIGSSAYPQFF | TGTGCCAGCAGTTACTCGATCGGCTCTAGCGCCTACCCCCAGTTCTTC
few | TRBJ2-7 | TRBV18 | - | CASSPPRTDVSEQYF | TGTGCCAGCTCACCACCAAGGACGGACGTCTCCGAGCAGTACTTC
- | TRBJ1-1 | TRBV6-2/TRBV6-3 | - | CASSFGGSEAFF | TGTGCCAGCAGCTTTGGGGGGTCTGAAGCTTTCTTT
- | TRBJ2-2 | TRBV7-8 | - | CASSLRGADTGELFF | TGTGCCAGCAGCTTACGAGGGGCCGACACCGGGGAGCTGTTTTTT
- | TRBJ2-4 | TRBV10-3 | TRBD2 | CAIGTSGRGGKNIQYF | TGTGCCATCGGGACTAGCGGGAGAGGGGGGAAAAACATTCAGTACTTC
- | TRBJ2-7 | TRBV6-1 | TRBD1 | CASSESPGQFSYEQYF | TGTGCCAGCAGTGAGAGCCCGGGACAGTTTTCCTACGAGCAGTACTTC